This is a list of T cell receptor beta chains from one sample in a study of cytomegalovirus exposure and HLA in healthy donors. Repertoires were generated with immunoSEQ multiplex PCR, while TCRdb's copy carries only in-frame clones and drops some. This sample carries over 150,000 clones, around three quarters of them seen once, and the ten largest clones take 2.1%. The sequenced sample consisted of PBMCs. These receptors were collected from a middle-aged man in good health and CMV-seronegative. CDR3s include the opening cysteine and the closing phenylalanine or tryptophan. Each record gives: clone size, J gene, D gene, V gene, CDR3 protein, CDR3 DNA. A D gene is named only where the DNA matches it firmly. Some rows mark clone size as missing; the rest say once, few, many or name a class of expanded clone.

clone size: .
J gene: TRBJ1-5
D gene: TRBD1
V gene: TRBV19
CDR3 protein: CASSTSGGNQPQHF
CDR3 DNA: TGTGCCAGTTCTACTTCAGGGGGTAATCAGCCCCAGCATTTT

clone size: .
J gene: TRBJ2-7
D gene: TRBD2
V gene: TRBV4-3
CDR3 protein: CASSQFLAGVESYEQYF
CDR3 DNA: TGCGCCAGCAGCCAATTCTTAGCGGGAGTAGAATCCTACGAGCAGTACTTC

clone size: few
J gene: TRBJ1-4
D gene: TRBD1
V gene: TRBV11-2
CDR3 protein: CASSLGQGSEKLFF
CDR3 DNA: TGTGCCAGCAGCTTGGGACAGGGGAGTGAAAAACTGTTTTTT

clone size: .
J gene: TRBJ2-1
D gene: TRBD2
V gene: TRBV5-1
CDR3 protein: CASRGLAGSNEQFF
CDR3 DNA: TGCGCCAGCCGGGGACTAGCGGGATCCAATGAGCAGTTCTTC

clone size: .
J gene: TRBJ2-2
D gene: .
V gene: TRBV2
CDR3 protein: CASRGDSIIGELFF
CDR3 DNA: TGTGCCAGCAGGGGGGACTCAATAATCGGGGAGCTGTTTTTT

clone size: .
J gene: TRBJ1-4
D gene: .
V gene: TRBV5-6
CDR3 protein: CASSLVGGEKLFF
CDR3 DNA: TGTGCCAGCAGCTTGGTGGGGGGGGAAAAACTGTTTTTT

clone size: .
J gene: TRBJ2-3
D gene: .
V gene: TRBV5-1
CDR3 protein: CASSKGLSSTDTQYF
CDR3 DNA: TGCGCCAGCAGCAAGGGACTTTCTAGCACAGATACGCAGTATTTT

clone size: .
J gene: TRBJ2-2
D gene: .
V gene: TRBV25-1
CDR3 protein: CASSEFTATGELFF
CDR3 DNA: TGTGCCAGCAGTGAATTTACAGCCACCGGGGAGCTGTTTTTT

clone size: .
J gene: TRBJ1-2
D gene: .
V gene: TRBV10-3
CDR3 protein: CAISEDTYGYTF
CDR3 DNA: TGTGCCATCAGTGAGGACACGTATGGCTACACCTTC

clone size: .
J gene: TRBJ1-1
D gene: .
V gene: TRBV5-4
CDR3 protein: CASSLTGLLGEAFF
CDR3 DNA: TGTGCCAGCAGCTTGACAGGGCTTTTGGGTGAAGCTTTCTTT

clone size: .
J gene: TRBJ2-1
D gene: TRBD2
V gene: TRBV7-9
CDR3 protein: CASSLGTSGSNEQFF
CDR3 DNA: TGTGCCAGCAGCTTGGGGACTAGCGGGAGCAATGAGCAGTTCTTC

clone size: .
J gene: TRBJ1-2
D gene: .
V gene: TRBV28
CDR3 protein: CASSSTHFYGYTF
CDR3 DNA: TGTGCCAGCAGTTCCACTCACTTCTATGGCTACACCTTC

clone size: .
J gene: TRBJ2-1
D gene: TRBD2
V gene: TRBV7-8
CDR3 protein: CASSYGLAGEQFF
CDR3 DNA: TGTGCCAGCAGCTATGGACTAGCGGGAGAACAGTTCTTC

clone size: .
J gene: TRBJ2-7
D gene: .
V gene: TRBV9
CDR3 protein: CASSGIESSYEQYF
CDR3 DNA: TGTGCCAGCAGCGGAATAGAGAGCTCCTACGAGCAGTACTTC

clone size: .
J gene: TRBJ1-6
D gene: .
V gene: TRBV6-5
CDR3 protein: CASSFRGGDSPLHF
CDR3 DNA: TGTGCCAGCAGTTTCCGAGGGGGAGACTCACCCCTCCACTTT

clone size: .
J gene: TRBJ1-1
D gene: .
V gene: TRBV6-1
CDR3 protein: CASSVDSPTEAFF
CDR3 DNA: TGTGCCAGCAGTGTGGACAGCCCCACTGAAGCTTTCTTT

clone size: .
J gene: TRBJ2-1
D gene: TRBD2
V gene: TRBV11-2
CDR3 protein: CASSSGTISYNEQFF
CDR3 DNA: TGTGCCAGCAGCTCCGGGACTATCTCCTACAATGAGCAGTTCTTC

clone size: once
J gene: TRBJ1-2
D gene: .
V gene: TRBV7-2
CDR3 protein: CASSLAGRGYTF
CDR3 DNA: TGTGCCAGCAGCTTAGCGGGGAGAGGCTACACCTTC

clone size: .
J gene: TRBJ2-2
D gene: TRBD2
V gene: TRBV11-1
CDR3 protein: CASSILAGGTGELFF
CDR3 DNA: TGTGCCAGCAGCATTCTAGCGGGAGGCACCGGGGAGCTGTTTTTT

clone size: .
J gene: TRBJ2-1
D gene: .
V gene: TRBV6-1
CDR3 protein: CASSLQGSYNEQFF
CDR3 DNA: TGTGCCAGCAGTCTTCAGGGGAGCTACAATGAGCAGTTCTTC

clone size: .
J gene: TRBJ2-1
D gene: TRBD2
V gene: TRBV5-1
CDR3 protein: CASSLGGGSSYNEQFF
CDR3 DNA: TGCGCCAGCAGCTTGGGCGGGGGGAGCTCCTACAATGAGCAGTTCTTC

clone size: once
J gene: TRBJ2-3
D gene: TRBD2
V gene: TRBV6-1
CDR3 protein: CASSGWTSGIGTDTQYF
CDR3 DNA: TGTGCCAGCAGTGGATGGACTAGCGGGATTGGCACAGATACGCAGTATTTT

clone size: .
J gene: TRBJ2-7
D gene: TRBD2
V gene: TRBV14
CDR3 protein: CASSYKRGQDEQYF
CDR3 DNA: TGTGCCAGCAGTTATAAGCGGGGGCAGGACGAGCAGTACTTC

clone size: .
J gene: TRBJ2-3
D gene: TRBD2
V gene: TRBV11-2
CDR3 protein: CASSLPTSGMGDTQYF
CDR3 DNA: TGTGCCAGCAGCCTACCGACTAGCGGGATGGGAGATACGCAGTATTTT

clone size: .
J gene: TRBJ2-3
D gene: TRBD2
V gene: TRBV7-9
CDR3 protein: CSSSLRIAGGPDDTQYF
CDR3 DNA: TGTTCCAGCAGCTTACGTATAGCGGGAGGGCCGGATGATACGCAGTATTTT

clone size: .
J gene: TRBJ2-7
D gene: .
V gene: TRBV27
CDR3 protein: CASSSQGVEQYF
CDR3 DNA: TGTGCCAGCAGTTCCCAAGGGGTGGAGCAGTACTTC

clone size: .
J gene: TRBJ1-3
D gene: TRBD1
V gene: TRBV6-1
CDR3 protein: CASGDRGRSGNTIYF
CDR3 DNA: TGTGCCAGCGGGGACAGGGGCCGCTCTGGAAACACCATATATTTT

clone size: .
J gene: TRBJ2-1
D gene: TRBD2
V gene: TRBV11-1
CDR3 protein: CASGTGTRWFF
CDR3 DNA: TGTGCCAGCGGGACCGGGACTAGGTGGTTCTTC

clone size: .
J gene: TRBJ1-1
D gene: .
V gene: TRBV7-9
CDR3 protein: CASRPLGDNTEAFF
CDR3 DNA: TGTGCCAGCAGACCACTCGGGGATAACACTGAAGCTTTCTTT

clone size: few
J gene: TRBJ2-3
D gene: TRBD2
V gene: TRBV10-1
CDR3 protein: CASSGRRGRVTDTQYF
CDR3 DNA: TGCGCCAGCAGTGGGCGCCGCGGGAGGGTCACAGATACGCAGTATTTT

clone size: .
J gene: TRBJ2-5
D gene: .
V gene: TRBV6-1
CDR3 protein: CASRGQILQETQYF
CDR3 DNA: TGTGCCAGCAGGGGACAAATCTTACAAGAGACCCAGTACTTC